The 6 T cell receptor beta chains reported below all come from one sample, sequenced in a study of blood T cells in healthy people across ages. Sample-barcoded 5' priming and a J-beta primer mix drove a second PCR of roughly 7 to 11 cycles. TCRdb analysed the 5' RACE reads with MiXCR anew, one entry per CDR3 protein. The table includes roughly 1.4 million distinct CDR3 sequences, around 59% detected once. Sequencing input: blood. These receptors all stem from a man aged 18 to 29 in good health.

V and J are TRBV25-1 and TRBJ1-5; TRBD1 is a possible D gene (6 bases). The CDR3 runs 14 residues. Trimming removed 2 bases from V and 7 bases from J, with 12 bases in between. The germline CDR1 and CDR2 sequences are MGHDK and SYGVNS. CDR3 sequence reads: CASSEKQGGQPQHF. The CDR3 coding sequence is TGTGCCAGCAGTGAAAAACAGGGTGGCCAGCCCCAGCATTTT.

The chain joins TRBV4-1 to TRBJ1-5; D might be TRBD1 (5 bases). Per germline, CDR1 MGHRA and CDR2 YSYEKL. V was shortened by 4 bases and J by 0 bases, with 16 bases between the two germline ends. The CDR3 consists of 17 residues. The CDR3 region is CASSLQGLTSSNQPQHF. The CDR3 DNA follows: TGCGCCAGCAGCCTTCAGGGTCTGACTTCTAGCAATCAGCCCCAGCATTTT.

This chain links TRBV7-9 with TRBJ2-3; 11 bases map to TRBD2. The CDR3 runs to 16 residues. The germline gives CDR1 SEHNR, CDR2 FQNEAQ (reference sequence). V dropped 2 bases and J dropped 4; count of bases not matched to a gene: 5. CDR3 sequence reads: CASSLISSGRSDTQYF. As DNA, the CDR3 is TGTGCCAGCAGCTTAATTTCTAGCGGGAGGTCAGATACGCAGTATTTT.

The chain has TRBV7-9 and TRBJ2-6; D remains unclear. The CDR3 consists of 14 residues. Germline V gives CDR1 SEHNR, CDR2 FQNEAQ (reference sequence). The ends were cut back, 3 bases at V and 2 bases at J, with 5 bases in the middle. CDR3 loop: CASSFITGANVLTF. The CDR3 nucleotides are TGTGCCAGCAGCTTTATTACTGGGGCCAACGTCCTGACTTTC.

The V and J genes are TRBV3-1 and TRBJ2-5, with D perhaps TRBD1 or TRBD2 (5 bases each). CDR1 LGHDT and CDR2 YNNKEL come from the germline V gene (reference sequence). CDR3 length: 14 amino acids. Trimming removed 0 bases from V and 7 bases from J, with 12 bases in between. In nucleotides, the CDR3 is TGTGCCAGCAGCCAAGATTGGGCGAGGGGGACCCAGTACTTC. Protein: CASSQDWARGTQYF.

The J gene is TRBJ1-2, the V gene TRBV25-1; D gene uncertain. CDR1 is MGHDK, CDR2 SYGVNS, per germline. V was clipped by 2 bases and J by 8 bases, with 15 bases between them. This CDR3 contains 14 residues. For the CDR3, the DNA is TGTGCCAGCAGTGAAGCGGGGATGCTCGGGGGCTACACCTTC. It translates to CASSEAGMLGGYTF.